This T cell receptor (beta chain) was captured by sequencing in a study of T cells in Graves' hyperthyroidism and ophthalmopathy. From RNA transcripts, TCR beta CDR3 regions were amplified. HTBI primers were used for first-round RT-PCR of the TCR CDR3. TCRdb re-called the multiplex PCR reads with MiXCR, one entry per CDR3 protein. This table holds some 270,000 distinct CDR3 sequences, about 14% found once. The germline V gene has CDR1 DFQATT and CDR2 SNEGSKA (reference sequence). V lost 0 bases, J lost 4 bases, and 9 bases stayed unmatched. The CDR3 is made up of 16 amino acids. Many counts were recorded for this clonotype.

Sequencing was carried out using blood. This chain links TRBV20-1 with TRBJ2-7; TRBD2 matches 10 bases. The clonotype was recovered from a woman aged 25 to 45 with Graves' hyperthyroidism that later progressed to Graves' ophthalmopathy. The CDR3 DNA is TGCAGTGCTAGAGATGTCCTAGCGGGAGCTGGTTACGAGCAGTACTTC. It is translated as CSARDVLAGAGYEQYF.